Below, one T cell receptor beta chain is given with its context. The data belong to a study of blood T cell repertoires in COVID-19. In the study overall: Sites across the United States, Italy and Spain contributed samples from acute and convalescent COVID-19.

CDR1 and CDR2 from the germline V gene are LNHNV and YYDKDF (reference sequence). The CDR3 extends over 15 amino acids. Trimming took 5 bases from V and 1 from J; bases not matched to a gene: 3. Clones were read by immunoSEQ multiplex PCR, and TCRdb kept only the in-frame ones, dropping some. Of about 260,000 clones listed, 70% to 90% are singletons. The sample taken for sequencing was peripheral blood. The TCR comes from a woman between 40 and 55 years old with acute or convalescent COVID-19. The rearrangement links TRBV15 to TRBJ1-5; 9 bases match TRBD1. CDR3 nucleotide sequence: TGTGCCACCAGCCCCGGGACAGGGAGCAATCAGCCCCAGCATTTT. It is translated as CATSPGTGSNQPQHF.